This passage covers 6 T cell receptor beta chains from one sample sequenced in a study of early T cells in non-severe SARS-CoV-2 infection. TCRdb reprocessed the 5' RACE reads via MiXCR and lists one record per CDR3 protein. Of tens of thousands of distinct CDR3 sequences listed, around 15% are singletons. Sequencing used whole blood, obtained at baseline. The receptors shown here come from an adult who was a healthcare worker with PCR-confirmed SARS-CoV-2 infection or an uninfected control (not recorded which).

The sample holds a few counts of this clonotype. CDR3 residues: CASSLAAGQPNFYNEQFF. Written as DNA, the CDR3 is TGTGCCAGCAGCTTGGCCGCGGGACAGCCTAACTTCTACAATGAGCAGTTCTTC. This chain links TRBV5-6 with TRBJ2-1; tentative D call: TRBD1 (7 bases). The CDR3 contains 18 residues. The V and J ends lost 0 bases and 3 bases respectively, with 19 bases between them. CDR1 is SGHDT and CDR2 is YYEEEE in the germline V gene.

The table lists this clonotype with many counts. This chain joins TRBV28 and TRBJ2-1; maybe TRBD2 (6 bases). Germline V lookup: CDR1 MDHEN, CDR2 SYDVKM. The CDR3 contains 15 residues. The V end lost 7 bases, the J end lost 2 bases, and 15 bases lay between the germline ends. CDR3 region: CASTGGGVTYNEQFF. The CDR3 DNA sequence: TGTGCCAGCACCGGAGGAGGGGTCACCTACAATGAGCAGTTCTTC.

Ten or more counts support this clonotype. The chain combines TRBV10-3 with TRBJ2-3; the D is unclear. Trimming removed 0 bases at V and 3 bases at J, with 1 base between. This CDR3 has 12 residues. From germline, CDR1 is ENHRY and CDR2 SYGVKD. CDR3 DNA: TGTGCCATCAGTGAGTCGACAGATACGCAGTATTTT. It codes for CAISESTDTQYF.

The rearrangement links TRBV5-5 to TRBJ2-1; D gene ambiguous. V lost 5 bases to trimming and J lost 3 bases, with 9 bases between them. This CDR3 spans 13 amino acids. Germline values: CDR1 SGHKS, CDR2 YYEKEE (reference sequence). CDR3 sequence reads: CASRTRLYNEQFF. CDR3 DNA: TGTGCCAGCAGAACAAGACTCTACAATGAGCAGTTCTTC.

This clonotype was seen only a few times. The V gene is TRBV2, the J gene TRBJ1-1; no clear D. V lost 3 bases, J lost 10 bases, and 6 bases lay in between. This CDR3 region has 10 residues. The germline CDR1 and CDR2 sequences are SNHLY and FYNNEI. CDR3 sequence (DNA): TGTGCCAGCAGTGATTGGACAGCTTTCTTT. It translates to CASSDWTAFF. The full variable domain, its missing parts supplied by reference TRBV2 and TRBJ1-1, is EPEVTQTPSHQVTQMGQEVILRCVPISNHLYFYWYRQILGQKVEFLVSFYNNEISEKSEIFDDQFSVERPDGSNFTLKIRSTKLEDSAMYFCASSDWTAFFGQGTRLTVV.

The V gene is TRBV5-1, the J gene TRBJ2-5; D is perhaps TRBD2 (5 bases). The CDR3 is 13 amino acids. Trimming pared 3 bases from V and 2 bases from J, leaving 8 bases between. In germline, CDR1 is SGHRS, CDR2 YFSETQ. CDR3 DNA: TGCGCCAGCAGCTCCGGGATTCAAGAGACCCAGTACTTC. Translated: CASSSGIQETQYF.